This is a list of T cell receptor beta chains from one sample in a study of T-cell memory formation after mild COVID-19. TCRdb itself ran the 5' RACE reads through MiXCR, one entry per CDR3 protein. The sample lists about 84,000 distinct CDR3 sequences; more than 11% were seen once. Sequencing was done on a sample of PBMCs or a T cell subset sorted from them (not recorded which). The receptors originated from an adult woman who had mild COVID-19 (a few samples of this study predate the infection). Cell type and time point are not known. CDR3s include the opening cysteine and the closing phenylalanine or tryptophan. Fields, in order: clone size, J gene, V gene, CDR3 protein. Size values are once, few and many counts, or a class for expanded clones, and some rows have none.

>-|TRBJ2-5|TRBV20-1
CSARRQQETQYF
>few|TRBJ1-5|TRBV5-1
CASSPGWGSNQPQHF
>few|TRBJ2-7|TRBV20-1
CSATGTTSYEQYF
>-|TRBJ2-7|TRBV7-9
CASSNGRVYEQYF
>few|TRBJ2-2|TRBV9
CASSVGTGQGAMNTGELFF
>few|TRBJ2-1|TRBV12-3/TRBV12-4
CASKQDRAAANEQFF
>-|TRBJ1-2|TRBV12-3/TRBV12-4
CASLIAGGYGYTF
>-|TRBJ2-2|TRBV27
CASSLILAGVNTGELFF
>few|TRBJ2-2|TRBV4-3
CASSQALGLAVGKVGELFF
>few|TRBJ1-6|TRBV27
CASSPPRVVLDSPLHF
>-|TRBJ2-1|TRBV5-1
CASSLSGPLPAGADEQFF
>-|TRBJ2-2|TRBV7-9
CASSPRRGTANTGELFF
>-|TRBJ2-1|TRBV4-2
CASSDSPGRDEQFF
>few|TRBJ2-7|TRBV4-1
CASSQTDRYSYEQYF
>-|TRBJ2-3|TRBV11-2
CASSSQGYPGDTQYF
>-|TRBJ2-7|TRBV5-6
CASSFTPRTGDEQYF
>-|TRBJ1-4|TRBV12-3/TRBV12-4
CASSLTGSFGKLFF
>-|TRBJ2-1|TRBV4-3
CASSRQPPPTSGTYNEQFF
>few|TRBJ1-5|TRBV20-1
CSALRGGGNQPQHF
>-|TRBJ2-1|TRBV20-1
CSASPLPGLAGGISYNEQFF
>-|TRBJ2-3|TRBV7-9
CASSHSTGNTDTQYF
>few|TRBJ2-3|TRBV12-3/TRBV12-4
CASSLSLERGNTDTQYF
>-|TRBJ2-7|TRBV20-1
CSARDSGSGAYEQYF
>-|TRBJ2-3|TRBV29-1
CSVESGAITDTQYF
>-|TRBJ2-7|TRBV12-3/TRBV12-4
CASSLVGTGSEQYF
>-|TRBJ2-6|TRBV10-3
CAISEFIGSGANVLTF
>-|TRBJ1-2|TRBV5-1
CASSFGQGYYGYTF
>many|TRBJ2-1|TRBV12-3/TRBV12-4
CASSDPLAGGYNEQFF
>few|TRBJ2-1|TRBV7-9
CASSTTSGGFYNEQFF
>few|TRBJ1-1|TRBV30
CAWSYLENLGTEAFF
>few|TRBJ2-1|TRBV9
CASSAKPGAYNEQFF
>few|TRBJ1-1|TRBV30
CAWSREGYTEAFF
>-|TRBJ2-4|TRBV14
CASSQDEARVVSAKNIQYF
>-|TRBJ2-5|TRBV5-6
CASIAQDNLGTQYF
>-|TRBJ1-5|TRBV12-3/TRBV12-4
CASSFGGNQPQHF
>few|TRBJ2-7|TRBV6-5
CASSYSTSGYEQYF
>few|TRBJ1-4|TRBV30
CAWRRGEKLFF
>many|TRBJ2-7|TRBV10-3
CAISPPGTSYEQYF
>-|TRBJ2-1|TRBV4-3
CASSQDMLGLAGGLYNEQFF
>-|TRBJ2-7|TRBV5-1
CASSSGTGGPYEQYF
>-|TRBJ2-1|TRBV7-6
CASSLSAGGPILGNEQFF
>-|TRBJ2-6|TRBV9
CASSENPGRAGANVLTF
>few|TRBJ2-1|TRBV15
CATSSLAGAYNEQFF
>-|TRBJ2-3|TRBV9
CASRPVLGTDTQYF
>few|TRBJ2-1|TRBV7-6
CASSFDSPVGSYNEQFF
>-|TRBJ2-3|TRBV4-1
CASSLRQASTDTQYF
>-|TRBJ1-4|TRBV6-6
CASRTDGRTTNEKLFF
>many|TRBJ2-1|TRBV4-2
CASSQERRLAGYNEQFF
>-|TRBJ2-7|TRBV12-3/TRBV12-4
CASSPLLSEQYF
>few|TRBJ2-7|TRBV24-1
CATSDFGGGEQYF
>-|TRBJ1-1|TRBV14
CASSQDFGIRDTEAFF
>-|TRBJ2-3|TRBV4-2
CASSHLAGQDTQYF
>-|TRBJ2-2|TRBV5-5
CASSVVEFTGELFF
>-|TRBJ2-5|TRBV2
CASRPRAGAPQETQYF
>-|TRBJ2-1|TRBV9
CASSVQTSGAYWEQFF
>-|TRBJ2-5|TRBV7-6
CASSWTDQETQYF
>-|TRBJ1-2|TRBV4-1
CASSQATFAYGYTF
>few|TRBJ2-7|TRBV6-5
CASAPSPYEQYF
>-|TRBJ1-4|TRBV6-5
CASSYSMGEENEKLFF
>-|TRBJ2-2|TRBV6-1
CASRQGETGELFF